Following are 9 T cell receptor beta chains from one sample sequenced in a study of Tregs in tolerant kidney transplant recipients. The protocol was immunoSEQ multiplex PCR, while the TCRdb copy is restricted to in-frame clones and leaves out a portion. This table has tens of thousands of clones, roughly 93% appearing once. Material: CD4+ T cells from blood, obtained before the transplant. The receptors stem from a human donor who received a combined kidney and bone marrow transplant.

The CDR3: CASRRNQETQYF. For the CDR3, the DNA is TGTGCCAGTAGGAGGAACCAAGAGACCCAGTACTTC. V is TRBV19 and J is TRBJ2-5, with D unresolved. V gave up 6 bases and J gave up 0 bases, with 5 bases separating them. The germline V gene encodes CDR1 LNHDA and CDR2 SQIVND (reference sequence). The CDR3 has 12 amino acids. The complete variable domain, with remaining parts taken from reference TRBV19 and TRBJ2-5, reads DGGITQSPKYLFRKEGQNVTLSCEQNLNHDAMYWYRQDPGQGLRLIYYSQIVNDFQKGDIAEGYSVSREKKESFPLTVTSAQKNPTAFYLCASRRNQETQYFGPGTRLLVL.

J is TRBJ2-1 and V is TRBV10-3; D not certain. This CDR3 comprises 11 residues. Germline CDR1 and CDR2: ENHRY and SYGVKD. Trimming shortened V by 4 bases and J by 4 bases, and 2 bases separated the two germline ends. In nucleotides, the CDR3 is TGTGCCATCAGTGCTTACAATGAGCAGTTCTTC. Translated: CAISAYNEQFF.

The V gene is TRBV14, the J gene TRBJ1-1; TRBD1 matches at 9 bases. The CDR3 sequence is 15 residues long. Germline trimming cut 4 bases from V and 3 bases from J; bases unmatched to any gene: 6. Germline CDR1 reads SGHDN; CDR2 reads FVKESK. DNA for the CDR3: TGTGCCAGCAGCCCGTTTGGGACAGGGTACACTGAAGCTTTCTTT. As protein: CASSPFGTGYTEAFF.

CDR3 in DNA: TGTGCCAGCAGCTTGCCGGGACAGGGGGTCGGCTACACCTTC. Its protein is CASSLPGQGVGYTF. The chain joins TRBV11-3 to TRBJ1-2; 11 bases fit TRBD1. CDR3 length: 14 residues. V shed 3 bases and J 8 bases; nucleotides not matched to a gene: 5. Germline loops: CDR1 SGHNT, CDR2 YENEEA.

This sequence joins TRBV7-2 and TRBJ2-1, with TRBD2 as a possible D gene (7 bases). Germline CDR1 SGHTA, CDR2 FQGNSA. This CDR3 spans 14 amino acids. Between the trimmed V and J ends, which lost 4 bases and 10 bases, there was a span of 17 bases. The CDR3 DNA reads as TGTGCCAGCAGCTCCAATGGGGGGGCGAGGGAGCAGTTCTTC. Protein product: CASSSNGGAREQFF.

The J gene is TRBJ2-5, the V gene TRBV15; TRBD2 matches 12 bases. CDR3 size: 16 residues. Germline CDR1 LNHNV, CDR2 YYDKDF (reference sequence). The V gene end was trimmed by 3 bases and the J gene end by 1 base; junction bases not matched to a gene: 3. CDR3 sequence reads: CATSSGLAGFQETQYF. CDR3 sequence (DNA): TGTGCCACCAGCAGCGGACTAGCGGGATTCCAAGAGACCCAGTACTTC.

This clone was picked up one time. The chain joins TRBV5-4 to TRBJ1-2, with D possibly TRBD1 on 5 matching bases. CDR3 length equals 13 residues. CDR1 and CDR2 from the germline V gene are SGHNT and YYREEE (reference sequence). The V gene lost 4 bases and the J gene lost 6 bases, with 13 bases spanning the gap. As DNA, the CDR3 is TGTGCCAGCAGCCTAGAACAGGTAGATGGCTACACCTTC. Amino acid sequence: CASSLEQVDGYTF. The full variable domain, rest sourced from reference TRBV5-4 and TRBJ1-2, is ETGVTQSPTHLIKTRGQQVTLRCSSQSGHNTVSWYQQALGQGPQFIFQYYREEENGRGNFPPRFSGLQFPNYSSELNVNALELDDSALYLCASSLEQVDGYTFGSGTRLTVV.

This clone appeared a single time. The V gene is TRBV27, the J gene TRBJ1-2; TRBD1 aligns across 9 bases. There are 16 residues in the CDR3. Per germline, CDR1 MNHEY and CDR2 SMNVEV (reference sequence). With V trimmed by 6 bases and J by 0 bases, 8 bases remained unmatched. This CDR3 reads CASSGQGPLPNYGYTF. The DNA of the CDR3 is TGTGCCAGCAGCGGACAGGGGCCCCTTCCTAACTATGGCTACACCTTC.

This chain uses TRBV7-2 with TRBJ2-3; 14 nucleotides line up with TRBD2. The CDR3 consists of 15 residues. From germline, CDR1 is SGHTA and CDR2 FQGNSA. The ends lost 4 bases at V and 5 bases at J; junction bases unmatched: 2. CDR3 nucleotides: TGTGCCAGCAGCTGGGGGACTAGCGGGAGAGATACGCAGTATTTT. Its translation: CASSWGTSGRDTQYF.